The 20 T cell receptor beta chains below all came from one sample that was sequenced in a study of OX40 agonist ivuxolimab in advanced cancers. The repertoire was sequenced with immunoSEQ multiplex PCR; TCRdb's copy has only in-frame clones and lacks some. Counted here are over 25,000 clones, roughly 87% occurring once; the ten biggest clones make up around 50%. The sequenced sample was CD4+ or CD8+ T cells sorted from blood, obtained in a trial of the OX40 agonist ivuxolimab. The receptor source for this set is an adult with an advanced solid tumor such as melanoma, head and neck, liver or kidney cancer.

This clone was observed at least ten times. The chain carries TRBV30 and TRBJ2-7; D remains ambiguous. The germline V and J ends were trimmed by 5 bases and 7 bases, with 15 bases remaining between them. In germline, CDR1 is GTSNPN, CDR2 SVGIG (reference sequence). This CDR3 has 12 amino acids. This CDR3 reads CAWSLLNLEQYF. The CDR3 nucleotides read TGTGCCTGGTCACTTCTAAACCTTGAGCAGTACTTC.

The chain carries TRBV4-1 and TRBJ2-5; TRBD2 matches 11 bases. The germline gives CDR1 MGHRA, CDR2 YSYEKL. The CDR3 contains 17 residues. The junction had 7 bases not matched to a gene; V was cut back by 4 bases and J by 0 bases. CDR3 loop: CASSPAVAGGYQETQYF. The CDR3, as DNA: TGCGCCAGCAGCCCTGCGGTAGCGGGGGGGTACCAAGAGACCCAGTACTTC.

This chain uses TRBV27 with TRBJ2-3; 8 nucleotides line up with TRBD2. Per germline, CDR1 MNHEY and CDR2 SMNVEV (reference sequence). CDR3 length: 16 amino acids. The V and J ends lost 6 bases and 5 bases, in that order; junction bases with no gene match: 13. CDR3 in DNA: TGTGCCAGCAGGGATTTAAGGGGGGCGGGGGGAGATACGCAGTATTTT. Residues: CASRDLRGAGGDTQYF.

This chain joins TRBV14 and TRBJ1-1, with D possibly matching TRBD1 (6 bases). Germline CDR1 and CDR2: SGHDN and FVKESK. The V gene lost 0 bases and the J gene lost 6 bases, with 14 bases spanning the gap. The CDR3 sequence is 15 residues long. The CDR3 sequence is CASSQEPGGAPEAFF. Written as DNA, the CDR3 is TGTGCCAGCAGCCAAGAACCCGGGGGGGCTCCTGAAGCTTTCTTT.

This chain connects TRBV27 to TRBJ2-7; 7 nucleotides agree with TRBD1. After removal of 0 bases from V and 4 bases from J, the junction contained 9 bases not matched to a gene. Germline V CDR1 and CDR2: MNHEY, SMNVEV (reference sequence). CDR3 size: 16 residues. In DNA, the CDR3 is TGTGCCAGCAGTTTATCACAGGGGATGAATAATTACGAGCAGTACTTC. Translation: CASSLSQGMNNYEQYF.

This clone came up once. The CDR3 here is CASSPGSGNEQFF. The CDR3 DNA reads TGTGCCAGCAGCCCAGGCTCCGGGAATGAGCAGTTCTTC. J is TRBJ2-1 and V is TRBV9, with unresolved D. CDR3 length: 13 amino acids. Trimming took 4 bases from V and 7 from J, leaving 12 bases between them. Germline V gives CDR1 SGDLS, CDR2 YYNGEE.

The chain has TRBV2 and TRBJ1-2; maybe TRBD1 (6 bases). V was pared by 6 bases and J by 6 bases, with 17 bases between. Germline V CDR1 and CDR2: SNHLY, FYNNEI. There are 14 residues in the CDR3. The CDR3 DNA reads as TGTGCCAGCAGCCTCACAACAGGGTCCCATGGCTACACCTTC. It yields the protein CASSLTTGSHGYTF.

The V gene is TRBV5-6, the J gene TRBJ1-1; 10 positions agree with TRBD1. Germline CDR1 SGHDT, CDR2 YYEEEE. After removal of 4 bases from V and 3 bases from J, the junction contained 3 bases not matched to a gene. The CDR3 covers 14 residues. The CDR3 bases are TGTGCCAGCAGCCCCGGGACAGGGGACACTGAAGCTTTCTTT. Protein sequence: CASSPGTGDTEAFF.

This clone was detected once. For the CDR3, the DNA is TGCAGCGTTGAGGGGACTAGCGGCTCAGATACGCAGTATTTT. Its translation is CSVEGTSGSDTQYF. The gene calls are TRBV29-1 and TRBJ2-3; TRBD2 matches at 11 bases. J gave up 4 bases and V 3 bases, and 3 bases lay outside the gene matches. CDR1 and CDR2 (germline): SQVTM, ANQGSEA. This CDR3 region has 14 residues.

V usage is TRBV2 and J usage is TRBJ2-7; 7 bases are shared with TRBD2. The J segment lost 1 base and the V segment lost 3 bases, leaving 0 bases of the junction unmatched. The CDR3 sequence is 13 residues long. CDR1 and CDR2 from the germline V gene are SNHLY and FYNNEI. The CDR3 bases are TGTGCCAGCAGTGAGCGGGGGTCCTACGAGCAGTACTTC. It encodes CASSERGSYEQYF.

In this sample, this clone turned up a few times. The chain uses TRBV19 and TRBJ1-5; unclear D gene. Trimming pared 7 bases from V and 6 bases from J, leaving 22 bases between. The germline CDR1 and CDR2 sequences are LNHDA and SQIVND (reference sequence). This CDR3 has 16 amino acids. CDR3 in amino acids: CASTPSFDSGAQPQHF. As DNA, the CDR3 is TGTGCCAGTACCCCGTCCTTTGATAGTGGTGCTCAGCCCCAGCATTTT.

The chain has TRBV7-9 and TRBJ1-1; D is unresolved. V was clipped by 3 bases and J by 5 bases, with 16 bases between them. CDR3 length: 15 residues. CDR1 and CDR2 (germline): SEHNR, FQNEAQ (reference sequence). In DNA form, the CDR3 reads TGTGCCAGCAGCTTCTTCCCAGATAGTGGAACTGAAGCTTTCTTT. Translated: CASSFFPDSGTEAFF.

This clone has just one count. The CDR3 is CASSLREGTYEQYF. CDR3 bases: TGTGCCAGCAGCTTACGAGAGGGCACCTACGAGCAGTACTTC. V and J are TRBV7-3 and TRBJ2-7; TRBD2 might be the D (5 bases). V gave up 2 bases and J gave up 2 bases, with 10 bases separating them. Germline V CDR1 and CDR2: SGHTA, FQGTGA. The length of the CDR3 is 14 residues.

The DNA of the CDR3 is TGTGCCAGCAGCCCCCTAGGGGGGTTACAGGGCCCCATATATTTT. As protein: CASSPLGGLQGPIYF. The chain is built from TRBV7-9 and TRBJ1-3; possibly TRBD1 for D (6 bases). The CDR3 sequence is 15 residues long. The germline V gene has CDR1 SEHNR and CDR2 FQNEAQ (reference sequence). V gave up 5 bases and J gave up 11 bases, with 22 bases separating them.

The rearrangement uses TRBV19 and TRBJ1-5; TRBD1 aligns across 10 bases. Germline-derived CDR1 and CDR2 are LNHDA and SQIVND (reference sequence). The CDR3 length is 18 residues. The junction had 8 bases not matched to a gene; V was cut back by 0 bases and J by 3 bases. Here the CDR3 reads CASSIEGVGTGDNQPQHF. In DNA, the CDR3 is TGTGCCAGTAGTATAGAGGGGGTGGGGACAGGGGACAATCAGCCCCAGCATTTT.

The chain carries TRBV7-9 and TRBJ1-2; D uncertain. This CDR3 contains 12 residues. The germline CDR1 and CDR2 sequences are SEHNR and FQNEAQ (reference sequence). Trimming took 0 bases from V and 2 from J, leaving 1 base between them. CDR3 DNA: TGTGCCAGCAGCTTAGCAAACTATGGCTACACCTTC. Translating gives CASSLANYGYTF. Looking up the rest from reference TRBV7-9 and TRBJ1-2 gives the full variable domain: DTGVSQNPRHKITKRGQNVTFRCDPISEHNRLYWYRQTLGQGPEFLTYFQNEAQLEKSRLLSDRFSAERPKGSFSTLEIQRTEQGDSAMYLCASSLANYGYTFGSGTRLTVV.

The chain is built from TRBV25-1 and TRBJ2-1; D ambiguous. The germline gives CDR1 MGHDK, CDR2 SYGVNS. The CDR3 is 15 residues long. Trimming shortened V by 2 bases and J by 0 bases, and 8 bases separated the two germline ends. CDR3 sequence reads: CASSEDSRSYNEQFF. The CDR3, as DNA: TGTGCCAGCAGTGAAGACTCCCGCTCCTACAATGAGCAGTTCTTC. Supplemented by reference TRBV25-1 and TRBJ2-1, the full variable domain reads EADIYQTPRYLVIGTGKKITLECSQTMGHDKMYWYQQDPGMELHLIHYSYGVNSTEKGDLSSESTVSRIRTEHFPLTLESARPSHTSQYLCASSEDSRSYNEQFFGPGTRLTVL.

By share of the sample, this clone is large. The rearrangement joins TRBV10-3 to TRBJ1-1; no definite D call. Germline V lookup: CDR1 ENHRY, CDR2 SYGVKD. Trimming pared 3 bases from V and 1 base from J, leaving 9 bases between. The CDR3 is 14 residues long. CDR3 DNA: TGTGCCATCAGTGAAGAGAAGCCGAACACTGAAGCTTTCTTT. Its protein is CAISEEKPNTEAFF.

V gene TRBV6-1 combines with J gene TRBJ2-7; maybe TRBD1 (5 bases). The V end was cut by 4 bases, the J end by 1 base, with 14 bases between. There are 15 residues in the CDR3. Germline CDR1 and CDR2: MNHNS and SASEGT. The CDR3 here is CASSGILTASYEQYF. The DNA of the CDR3 is TGTGCCAGCAGTGGGATCCTGACAGCGTCCTACGAGCAGTACTTC.

This clone was observed a single time. The chain combines TRBV29-1 with TRBJ2-1; 9 nucleotides agree with TRBD1. Germline assignment: CDR1 SQVTM and CDR2 ANQGSEA. V shed 0 bases and J 3 bases; nucleotides not matched to a gene: 3. This CDR3 has 15 residues. The CDR3 protein is CSVEDWGQGYNEQFF. The CDR3 DNA sequence: TGCAGCGTTGAAGATTGGGGACAGGGCTACAATGAGCAGTTCTTC.